The clone carrying this TCR beta chain was detected ten times or more. Its specificity is unknown. The CDR3 loop spans 10 amino acids. Per the germline V gene, CDR1 is SQVTM and CDR2 is ANQGSEA. V lost 5 bases to trimming and J lost 6 bases, with 4 bases between them. A second roughly 6 to 11 cycle PCR used barcoded and J-beta primers. Each CDR3 protein is one row after TCRdb ran MiXCR on the 5' RACE reads. This table holds 700,000 or so distinct CDR3 sequences, about a fifth found once. This specimen comes from a study of blood T cells in healthy people across ages. Study-wide results and caveats: It was the long-lived donors that had more naive CD4+ cells and higher diversity than aged donors.

This chain links TRBV29-1 with TRBJ1-4; no clear D gene. What was sequenced was blood. This TCR was recovered from a man between 65 and 85 years old in good health. The CDR3: CSVWDEKLFF. For the CDR3, the DNA is TGCAGCGTTTGGGATGAAAAACTGTTTTTT.